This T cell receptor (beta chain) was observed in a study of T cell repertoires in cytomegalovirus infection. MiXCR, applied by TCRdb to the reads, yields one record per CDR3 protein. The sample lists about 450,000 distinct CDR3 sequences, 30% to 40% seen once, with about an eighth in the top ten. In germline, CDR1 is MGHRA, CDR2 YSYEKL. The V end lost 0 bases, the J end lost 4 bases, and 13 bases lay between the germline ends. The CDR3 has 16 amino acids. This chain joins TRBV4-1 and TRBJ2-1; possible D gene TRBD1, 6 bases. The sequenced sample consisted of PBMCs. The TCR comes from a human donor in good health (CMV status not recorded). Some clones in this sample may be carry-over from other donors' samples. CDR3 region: CASSQEKDQGYNEQFF. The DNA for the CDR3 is TGCGCCAGCAGCCAAGAAAAGGACCAGGGGTACAATGAGCAGTTCTTC.